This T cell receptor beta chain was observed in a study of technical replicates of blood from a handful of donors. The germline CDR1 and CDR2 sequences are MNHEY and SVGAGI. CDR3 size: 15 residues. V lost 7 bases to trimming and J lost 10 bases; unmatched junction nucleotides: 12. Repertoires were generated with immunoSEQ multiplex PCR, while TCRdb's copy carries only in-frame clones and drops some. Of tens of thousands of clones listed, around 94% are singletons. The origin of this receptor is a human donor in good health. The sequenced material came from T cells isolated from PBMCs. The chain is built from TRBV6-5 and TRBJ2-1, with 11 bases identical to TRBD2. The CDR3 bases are TGTGCCAGCACTGGTAGCGGGAGGGAAGGAAGCGAGCAGTTCTTC. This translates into CASTGSGREGSEQFF.